The subject of this entry is one T cell receptor (beta chain). Its antigen is undetermined. The repertoire was sequenced with immunoSEQ multiplex PCR; TCRdb's copy has only in-frame clones and lacks some. The sample includes a few hundred thousand clones, about 83% seen only once; the top ten take about 8%. This CDR3 contains 13 residues. V lost 7 bases and J lost 0, with 8 bases in between. This sample is part of a study of Ad26.COV2.S vaccination and SARS-CoV-2 variants. As for treatment: around 19 received Ad26.COV2.S at low or high dose, single or two shots; 5 received placebo; per-sample allocation not given. The investigators took samples on day 63 after the first vaccine or placebo injection. In Boston, an adult donor aged 18-55 years took part. Expression of Wuhan-strain SARS-CoV-2 spike came from the Ad26 vector that formed the vaccine. Study-wide findings and caveats: Measurement of non-spike TCR breadth gave similar results in vaccine and placebo recipients.

The sequenced sample was peripheral blood, obtained in a trial of Ad26.COV2.S vaccine versus placebo. This receptor was taken from a person aged 18-60 years who received the Ad26.COV2.S COVID-19 vaccine or a placebo. V usage is TRBV12-3 or TRBV12-4 and J usage is TRBJ2-3; no clear D gene. The DNA of the CDR3 is TGTGCCAGCACCATCCTAAGCACAGATACGCAGTATTTT. Protein product: CASTILSTDTQYF.